This T cell receptor (beta chain) was sequenced during a study of cytomegalovirus exposure and HLA in healthy donors. A word on this clone: Its antigen is undetermined.

13 Jbeta primers and 60 Vbeta primers were used for the PCR. Generated by immunoSEQ multiplex PCR, the TCRdb table keeps only in-frame clones and is missing some. In the table there are 100,000 to 150,000 clones, 10% of which are singletons. With 7 bases clipped from V and 8 bases from J, the junction kept 26 bases outside the gene matches. Per germline, CDR1 MNHEY and CDR2 SMNVEV (reference sequence). The CDR3 sequence is 19 residues long. Overall study results and limits: The authors enumerated around 150 TCR beta chains as linked to cytomegalovirus.

This rearrangement joins TRBV27 to TRBJ2-1, with 7 bases aligning to TRBD2. This TCR was recovered from a woman in her late teens or twenties in good health and CMV-seropositive. The source material was PBMCs. CDR3 coding DNA: TGTGCCAGCACTAACTTTTGGGATCGTTTGCGGGAGAGAGGGGATGAGCAGTTCTTC. It is translated as CASTNFWDRLRERGDEQFF.